These 5 T cell receptor beta chains share one sample of origin, sequenced in a study of blood T cell repertoires in COVID-19. Sequencing was performed with immunoSEQ multiplex PCR; in TCRdb, only in-frame clones are kept and a portion is missing. The sample yields about 410,000 clones, about 90% seen once. The sample comprised PBMCs or T cells enriched from blood (not recorded which). Receptors originate from a man younger than 35 who had recovered from COVID-19.

The chain employs TRBV24-1 and TRBJ2-2; weak D call: TRBD2 (5 bases). V was pared by 11 bases and J by 5 bases, with 11 bases between. The germline V gene has CDR1 KGHDR and CDR2 SFDVKD. The CDR3 runs to 12 residues. This CDR3 is CASGRGTGELFF. The CDR3 DNA reads as TGTGCCAGTGGTCGGGGAACCGGGGAGCTGTTTTTT.

The chain uses TRBV5-5 and TRBJ2-3; 7 nucleotides match TRBD1. CDR3 length equals 15 residues. Germline loops: CDR1 SGHKS, CDR2 YYEKEE (reference sequence). Losses at the gene ends were 4 bases for V and 2 bases for J; bases not matched to a gene: 7. CDR3 sequence reads: CASSRLTGITDTQYF. CDR3 sequence (DNA): TGTGCCAGCAGCAGACTGACAGGGATCACAGATACGCAGTATTTT.

Comments on this clone: This may arise from a read error, as a much more abundant clone is one base away. The sample contains more than one DNA sequence encoding this CDR3. The CDR3 spells CASSRDSNMNTEAFF. The CDR3 region has the DNA TGTGCCAGCAGCCGGGACAGTAACATGAACACTGAGGCTTTCTTT. The chain is built from TRBV3-1 (or the pseudogene TRBV3-2) and TRBJ1-1; 7 bases align to TRBD1. The CDR3 has 15 residues. From germline, CDR1 is LGHDT and CDR2 YNNKEL (reference sequence).

The genes are TRBV19 and TRBJ2-2; possibly TRBD1 for D (5 bases). The V end lost 6 bases, the J end lost 4 bases, and 12 bases lay between the germline ends. CDR1 and CDR2 from the germline V gene are LNHDA and SQIVND (reference sequence). The CDR3 length is 14 residues. CDR3 residues: CASSTTASTGELFF. CDR3 DNA: TGTGCCAGTAGCACGACAGCATCCACCGGGGAGCTGTTTTTT.

The chain is built from TRBV11-3 and TRBJ2-3; no reliable D call. This CDR3 is built from 15 residues. CDR1 is SGHNT, CDR2 YENEEA, per germline. Trimming removed 5 bases at V and 0 bases at J, with 12 bases between. The CDR3 loop is CASSPRALSTDTQYF. In nucleotides, the CDR3 is TGTGCCAGCAGCCCCCGCGCACTGAGCACAGATACGCAGTATTTT. Complete variable domain (other parts from reference TRBV11-3 and TRBJ2-3): EAGVVQSPRYKIIEKKQPVAFWCNPISGHNTLYWYLQNLGQGPELLIRYENEEAVDDSQLPKDRFSAERLKGVDSTLKIQPAELGDSAVYLCASSPRALSTDTQYFGPGTRLTVL.